This T cell receptor (beta chain) was sequenced during a study of shared clonotypes between healthy human individuals. Whole-study context: Each donor had three CD4 naive, three CD4 memory, two CD8 naive and one CD8 memory plate.

Data came from immunoSEQ multiplex PCR; TCRdb stores just in-frame clones and leaves some out. The table lists about 2.4 million clones, roughly 93% of them singletons. General study points: Clonotypes shared by all four donors outscored non-shared clonotypes in generation probability.

To note about this clone: Its target is not known.

This CDR3 is 14 amino acids long. The germline gives CDR1 LNHNV, CDR2 YYDKDF (reference sequence). The V and J ends lost 6 bases and 3 bases, in that order; junction bases with no gene match: 4. The source is a man in his late teens or twenties in good health. Some clones in this sample may be carry-over from other donors' samples. The chain employs TRBV15 and TRBJ1-1, with 10 bases that match TRBD1. The sample taken for sequencing was naive CD4+ T cells from PBMCs. Subset meaning: CD45RA+ positively selected. CDR3 residues: CATRTGGRYTEAFF. The CDR3 nucleotides read TGTGCCACCAGGACAGGGGGCCGGTACACTGAAGCTTTCTTT.